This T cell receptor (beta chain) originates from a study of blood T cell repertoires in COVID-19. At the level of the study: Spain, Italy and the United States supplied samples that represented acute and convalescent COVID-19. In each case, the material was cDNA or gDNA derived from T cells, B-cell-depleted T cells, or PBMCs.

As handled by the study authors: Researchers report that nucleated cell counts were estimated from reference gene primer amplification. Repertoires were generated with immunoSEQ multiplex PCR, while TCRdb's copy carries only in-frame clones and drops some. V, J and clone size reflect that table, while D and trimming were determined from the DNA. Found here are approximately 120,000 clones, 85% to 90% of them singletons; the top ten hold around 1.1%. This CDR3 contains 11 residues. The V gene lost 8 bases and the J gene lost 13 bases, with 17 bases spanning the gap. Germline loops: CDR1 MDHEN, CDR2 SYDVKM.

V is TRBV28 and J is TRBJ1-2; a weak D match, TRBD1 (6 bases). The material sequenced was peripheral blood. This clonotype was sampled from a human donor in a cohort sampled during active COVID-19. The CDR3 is CASGWIQGITF. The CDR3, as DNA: TGTGCCAGCGGGTGGATACAGGGAATCACCTTC.